In its sample, the clone carrying this T cell receptor beta chain was seen a few times. Because it lacks the conserved phenylalanine or tryptophan at the end, this CDR3 is likely a read error. This specimen belongs to a study of T cells in Graves' hyperthyroidism and ophthalmopathy. The TCR beta CDR3 regions underwent amplification using RNA transcripts as the source. The HTBI primer set was used in a first-round RT-PCR of the TCR CDR3. A single record per CDR3 protein comes from TCRdb applying MiXCR to the multiplex PCR reads. The sample contains 500,000 to 700,000 distinct CDR3 sequences, approximately 15% of which appear only once. Per the germline V gene, CDR1 is DFQATT and CDR2 is SNEGSKA (reference sequence). J was trimmed by 5 bases and V by 6 bases; bases with no gene match: 6. This CDR3 comprises 12 residues.

Sequenced input: blood. This TCR was sampled from a woman aged 18-29 years with Graves' hyperthyroidism. The chain combines TRBV20-1 with TRBJ2-5; 7 positions match TRBD2. The CDR3: CSATTSSETQYL. The CDR3 DNA follows: TGCAGTGCGACGACTAGCAGCGAGACCCAGTACCTC.